The text below deals with one T cell receptor (beta chain). These data originate in a study of blood T cell repertoires in COVID-19. Study as a whole: The origin of the acute and convalescent COVID-19 samples was the United States, Italy and Spain. Sources were T cells, B-cell-depleted T cells, or PBMCs; the material itself was cDNA or gDNA.

Germline V gene lookup returns CDR1 SGHRS and CDR2 YFSETQ. Trimming took off 3 bases at V and 7 bases at J, with 11 bases between the two ends. The CDR3 has 14 residues. In the authors' methods: Reference gene primer amplification in the assay estimated nucleated cell counts. Clones were read by immunoSEQ multiplex PCR, and TCRdb kept only the in-frame ones, dropping some. Clone size and the V and J calls come from that table; the DNA yielded D and trimming. Among just under 50,000 clones listed, 65% to 80% were seen once. The chain is built from TRBV5-1 and TRBJ1-6; the D gene is possibly TRBD1 (6 bases). Sequencing used peripheral blood. The sequence was collected from a man aged 65-85 years with acute or convalescent COVID-19. The DNA for the CDR3 is TGCGCCAGCAGCTGGGGGGGCGTGAATTCACCCCTCCACTTT. Its protein is CASSWGGVNSPLHF.